The 4 T cell receptor beta chains presented below share a single source sample, sequenced in a study of a mutant IDH1 vaccine in newly diagnosed glioma. Time point: week 35, safety follow-up. Topical imiquimod was applied with each vaccine dose, which held 300 ug of mutant IDH1 20-mer peptide. Method: immunoSEQ multiplex PCR; TCRdb's copy keeps in-frame clones and lacks some. The data contain nearly 55,000 clones, roughly 84% of them singletons. The antigens for these receptors are not known. Source: PBMCs, taken from a glioma patient whose treatment included an IDH1 peptide vaccine. These receptors were obtained from a woman aged 18-29 years with glioma.

This clone was seen a few times. V gene TRBV2 combines with J gene TRBJ1-1, with a weak D call TRBD1 (6 bases). This CDR3 region has 16 residues. Looked up from germline, CDR1 is SNHLY and CDR2 is FYNNEI. V lost 8 bases, J lost 1 base, and 20 bases lay in between. The chain's CDR3 is CASGFSRGVGNTEAFF. CDR3 DNA sequence: TGTGCCAGCGGGTTCTCTAGGGGGGTCGGGAACACTGAAGCTTTCTTT.

V gene TRBV6-6 combines with J gene TRBJ2-7; 8 bases are a match to TRBD2. The ends lost 0 bases at V and 4 bases at J; junction bases unmatched: 8. The CDR3 loop spans 16 amino acids. Germline V lookup: CDR1 MNHNY, CDR2 SVGAGI (reference sequence). This chain's CDR3 is CASSYSGGGRPYEQYF. Here the CDR3 DNA reads TGTGCCAGCAGTTACTCCGGCGGGGGGCGCCCATACGAGCAGTACTTC.

This clone was counted a few times. The chain joins TRBV9 to TRBJ1-4; perhaps TRBD1 as D (6 bases). Looked up from germline, CDR1 is SGDLS and CDR2 is YYNGEE. CDR3 length: 15 residues. V was pared by 0 bases and J by 6 bases, with 12 bases between. The DNA of the CDR3 is TGTGCCAGCAGCGTAGACCCACAGGGATATGAAAAACTGTTTTTT. Encoded protein: CASSVDPQGYEKLFF.

This clone was detected a few times. This chain uses TRBV11-1 with TRBJ1-1; D is undetermined. Trimming left V 1 base short and J 8 bases short, with 8 bases between. CDR3 length: 12 residues. Germline CDR1 and CDR2: SGHAT and FQDESV (reference sequence). CDR3 sequence: CASSLGQAEAFF. For the CDR3, the DNA is TGTGCCAGCAGCTTAGGTCAGGCGGAAGCTTTCTTT.